The present T cell receptor beta chain was sequenced within a study of blood T cells in healthy people across ages. A second PCR of roughly 6 to 12 cycles used a sample-barcoded 5' primer and a J-beta primer mix. TCRdb ran MiXCR on the 5' RACE reads and lists one entry per CDR3 protein. The sample contains around 780,000 distinct CDR3 sequences, around 25% of which appear only once. This sample was also put to use in a study of T cells of mothers and their children.

This TCR was sampled from a boy younger than 18 in good health. Sample: blood.

DNA for the CDR3: TGTGCCAGCAGTTTCAGTCGCAGTAGCTATGGCTACACCTTC. Its protein product is CASSFSRSSYGYTF. The chain couples TRBV12-3 or TRBV12-4 to TRBJ1-2; no clear D gene. The CDR3 has 14 residues. V was pared by 3 bases and J by 4 bases, with 12 bases between.